A selection of T cell receptor beta chains follows, all from one sample in a study of long-term antiretroviral therapy in people with HIV. Generated by immunoSEQ multiplex PCR, the TCRdb table keeps only in-frame clones and is missing some. The table shows roughly 14,000 clones, with 80% to 90% occurring only once. Here the sequenced sample was unsorted PBMCs, taken 0.4 years after starting antiretroviral therapy. The receptors were sampled from a man younger than 40 with HIV. CDR3s include the opening cysteine and the closing phenylalanine or tryptophan. D genes are given only for firm matches. Rows may omit the clone size; those that give it use once, few, many or a size class.

TRBV2,NA,TRBJ2-7,NA,TGTGCCAGCAGTGATATGGGACTCCACTTAGTCGACGAGCAGTACTTC,CASSDMGLHLVDEQYF
TRBV18,NA,TRBJ2-7,TRBD1,TGTGCCAGCTCACCCGCAGGGACAGTCACCTACGAGCAGTACTTC,CASSPAGTVTYEQYF
TRBV19,once,TRBJ2-2,NA,TGTGCCAGTAGTGTCCAGGTAGCCGGGGAGCTGTTTTTT,CASSVQVAGELFF
TRBV14,NA,TRBJ2-5,NA,TGTGCCAGCAGCCAAGATCTTGAGACCCAGTACTTC,CASSQDLETQYF
TRBV28,NA,TRBJ1-2,NA,TGTGCCAGCGGCTTTTCGACAGATAACTATGGCTACACCTTC,CASGFSTDNYGYTF
TRBV7-9,NA,TRBJ1-1,NA,TGTGCCAGCAGCTCGCCCGGGACCCGGAACACTGAAGCTTTCTTT,CASSSPGTRNTEAFF
TRBV28,NA,TRBJ1-2,NA,TGTGCCAGCAGTTCCCAAACTCCGAACTACGAGACCTATGGCTACACCTTC,CASSSQTPNYETYGYTF
TRBV2,NA,TRBJ1-2,NA,TGTGCCAGCAAGACAAGAGGGGCGTTCGGTGGCTACACCTTC,CASKTRGAFGGYTF
TRBV7-6,NA,TRBJ2-7,NA,TGTGCCAGCAGCCCCGGCAGAATCTACGAGCAGTACTTC,CASSPGRIYEQYF
TRBV4-2,medium-sized,TRBJ2-5,TRBD1,TGTGCCAGCAGCCCGACAGGGGCACCCCAAGAGACCCAGTACTTC,CASSPTGAPQETQYF
TRBV28,large,TRBJ1-5,NA,TGTGCCAGCAGCCCCAATGATATCAATCAGCCCCAGCATTTT,CASSPNDINQPQHF
TRBV28,large,TRBJ2-7,TRBD2,TGTGCCAGCAGTCCCGAAGTACTAGCGGAAGAGCAGTACTTC,CASSPEVLAEEQYF
TRBV28,NA,TRBJ1-5,TRBD1,TGTGCCAGCCGACCGCCAGCGGGACAGGGGGCGATGGGTCAGCCCCAGCATTTT,CASRPPAGQGAMGQPQHF
TRBV30,NA,TRBJ1-1,NA,TGTGCCTGGAGGAAGGACACTGAAGCTTTCTTT,CAWRKDTEAFF
TRBV28,once,TRBJ2-5,NA,TGTGCCAGCAGTTTGGCTATTTTTGAGACCCAGTACTTC,CASSLAIFETQYF
TRBV2,NA,TRBJ2-3,TRBD2,TGTGCCAGCAGTGAAACTGTGAGCGGGGGGGCCGTCGGGTCTTTTACCTGGTCTGATACGCAGTATTTT,CASSETVSGGAVGSFTWSDTQYF
TRBV4-3,NA,TRBJ2-3,NA,TGCGCCAGCAGCCGGGGACTTGGAGGTGACAGCACAGATACGCAGTATTTT,CASSRGLGGDSTDTQYF
TRBV18,NA,TRBJ2-1,NA,TGTGCCAGCTCACCACAAACGGCGGACAATGAGCAGTTCTTC,CASSPQTADNEQFF
TRBV7-2,NA,TRBJ2-7,NA,TGTGCCAGCAGGCGTCACTCGGGGGCCTACGAGCAGTACTTC,CASRRHSGAYEQYF
TRBV28,NA,TRBJ2-5,TRBD2,TGTGCCAGCACCGGAGTCCACGGGACTAGCGGGAGGGAGGAGACCCAGTACTTC,CASTGVHGTSGREETQYF
TRBV4-3,NA,TRBJ2-5,NA,TGCGCCAGCAGCCCGGATGGGCTAGCAGGAGAGACCCAGTACTTC,CASSPDGLAGETQYF
TRBV30,NA,TRBJ1-1,NA,TGTGCCTGGACTGTGGGCCAGGGCCTTGAAGCTTTCTTT,CAWTVGQGLEAFF
TRBV4-2,NA,TRBJ2-5,TRBD2,TGTGCCAGCAGCCAAGTATGGTCTAGCGGGGGAGAGACCCAGTACTTC,CASSQVWSSGGETQYF
TRBV27,NA,TRBJ2-7,NA,TGTGCCAGCAAGGGAGAGATTGTAGACTACGAGCAGTACTTC,CASKGEIVDYEQYF
TRBV4-1,NA,TRBJ2-5,TRBD2,TGCGCCAGCAGCTGGGGACTAGCGGGGGAGACCCAGTACTTC,CASSWGLAGETQYF
TRBV18,NA,TRBJ2-7,TRBD1,TGTGCCAGCTCACCCGCAGGGACAGTCACCTACGAGCAGTACTTC,CASSPAGTVTYEQYF
TRBV7-9,NA,TRBJ2-1,NA,TGTGCCAGCAGCTCACCGACAGGTCGTGGCTCCTACAATGAGCAGTTCTTC,CASSSPTGRGSYNEQFF
TRBV18,NA,TRBJ1-5,NA,TGTGCCAGCTCACCGCAGACAGGTGGCAATCAGCCCCAGCATTTT,CASSPQTGGNQPQHF